These 22 T cell receptor beta chains share one sample of origin, sequenced in a study of immune characterization of retroperitoneal liposarcoma. TCRdb re-called the PCR reads with MiXCR, one entry per CDR3 protein. The sample carries roughly 10,000 distinct CDR3 sequences, 28% recorded once. The sample comprised tumor tissue. These receptors were obtained from a male donor with retroperitoneal liposarcoma.

This clonotype was picked up many times. The chain is built from TRBV7-6 and TRBJ1-6; D is perhaps TRBD1 (6 bases). The CDR3 consists of 14 residues. The germline V and J ends were trimmed by 5 bases and 10 bases, with 15 bases remaining between them. CDR1 is SGHVS, CDR2 FNYEAQ, per germline. The DNA for the CDR3 is TGTGCCAGCAGCGGTGGGCAGGGGAGGTCACCCCTCCACTTT. Translating it yields CASSGGQGRSPLHF.

The table lists this clonotype with a few counts. V usage is TRBV27 and J usage is TRBJ2-1; maybe TRBD1 (7 bases). The closer fit of TRBJ2-7 to the DNA end suggests the J call may be wrong. From germline, CDR1 is MNHEY and CDR2 SMNVEV (reference sequence). The CDR3 has 12 residues. The CDR3 DNA sequence: TGTGCCAGCAGCAACAGGGGAGGAGAGCAGTACTTC. The encoded protein is CASSNRGGEQYF.

Of note for this clonotype: This is likely a read error, given that the CDR3 carries no conserved phenylalanine or tryptophan at its end. This chain uses TRBV6-1 with TRBJ2-5; D call uncertain. The DNA end is more similar to TRBJ2-7, so the J call may be wrong. Germline V gene data show CDR1 as MNHNS and CDR2 as SASEGT. The CDR3 is made up of 14 amino acids. The CDR3 region is CASSPRSPPYEQYP. The DNA for the CDR3 is TGTGCCAGCAGTCCCCGCAGTCCTCCCTACGAGCAGTACCCC.

Within the sample, this clonotype is medium-sized. This chain connects TRBV7-2 to TRBJ2-1; 7 positions agree with TRBD2. The end of the DNA fits TRBJ2-7 better, so the J call may be wrong. Germline CDR1 SGHTA, CDR2 FQGNSA. This CDR3 has 15 amino acids. The CDR3: CASSFRSGDYNEQYF. CDR3 in DNA: TGTGCCAGCAGCTTTCGGAGCGGGGATTACAATGAGCAGTACTTC.

For this clonotype: Being one base from a much bigger clone, this may be a read error. V and J are TRBV6-1 and TRBJ2-3, with D unresolved. The V gene's germline CDR1 is MNHNS and CDR2 SASEGT. The CDR3 extends over 11 amino acids. The CDR3: CASSEQETRYF. CDR3 nucleotide sequence: TGTGCCAGCAGTGAACAAGAGACCCGGTACTTC.

The sample holds a few counts of this clonotype. The rearrangement uses TRBV12-3 or TRBV12-4 and TRBJ2-7; D possibly corresponds to TRBD2 (6 bases). The DNA end is more similar to TRBJ2-5, so the J call may be wrong. The CDR3 has 11 residues. CDR3 nucleotides: TGTGCCACTACCAAGGAGGGGACCCAGTACTTC. Translating gives CATTKEGTQYF.

The chain carries TRBV5-3 and TRBJ2-7; TRBD1 matches 8 bases. TRBV5-3 counts as an open reading frame of uncertain function. Unmatched junction bases numbered 9, after V lost 8 bases and J lost 2 bases. This CDR3 has 14 residues. CDR3 amino acids: CASSTGQDTYEQYF. The CDR3 bases are TGTGCCAGCAGCACGGGACAGGATACCTACGAGCAGTACTTC.

V is TRBV5-1 and J is TRBJ2-5; 12 nucleotides match TRBD2. The V segment lost 2 bases and the J segment 11 bases; nucleotides outside the gene matches: 19. CDR3 length: 18 residues. In germline, CDR1 is SGHRS, CDR2 YFSETQ. CDR3 region: CASSFRTSGDISYNEQYF. The CDR3 DNA follows: TGCGCCAGCAGCTTCCGGACTAGCGGGGACATCTCCTACAATGAGCAGTACTTC.

Notes on this clonotype: A much more abundant neighbour one base away suggests this may be a read error. The chain carries TRBV6-1 and TRBJ1-2; the D is unclear. The CDR3 covers 12 residues. Germline V lookup: CDR1 MNHNS, CDR2 SASEGT. This CDR3 is CVSSAIVYGYTF. The CDR3 DNA reads as TGTGTCAGCAGCGCGATCGTGTATGGCTACACCTTC.

This clonotype appeared a single time. The genes are TRBV11-1 and TRBJ2-1, with D tentatively TRBD2 (6 bases). Per germline, CDR1 SGHAT and CDR2 FQDESV (reference sequence). The germline V and J ends were trimmed by 1 base and 0 bases, with 10 bases remaining between them. This CDR3 spans 16 amino acids. The CDR3 region is CASSLGLVSSYNEQFF. CDR3 bases: TGTGCCAGCAGCTTAGGACTAGTAAGCTCCTACAATGAGCAGTTCTTC.

The chain couples TRBV6-1 to TRBJ2-1, with D maybe TRBD1 (5 bases). The V gene lost 7 bases and the J gene lost 0 bases, with 16 bases spanning the gap. The germline CDR1 and CDR2 sequences are MNHNS and SASEGT. The CDR3 covers 16 residues. CDR3 protein: CASKAATGPSYNEQFF. The CDR3 nucleotides are TGTGCCAGCAAAGCTGCAACAGGACCCTCCTACAATGAGCAGTTCTTC.

J is TRBJ1-6 and V is TRBV10-2; D may be TRBD1 (5 bases). Germline V gene data show CDR1 as WSHSY and CDR2 as SAAADI. The CDR3 length is 14 residues. V shed 4 bases and J shed 9 bases, with 13 bases lying between them. The CDR3 region is CASSVDTDFSPLHF. CDR3 bases: TGCGCCAGCAGTGTGGACACAGACTTTTCACCCCTCCACTTT.

The chain employs TRBV25-1 and TRBJ2-7, with a weak D call TRBD2 (5 bases). CDR3 length: 12 amino acids. Germline V gene data show CDR1 as MGHDK and CDR2 as SYGVNS. The germline V and J ends were trimmed by 6 bases and 7 bases, with 13 bases remaining between them. CDR3 DNA sequence: TGTGCCAGCAGAGGACTTTACAATGAGCAGTACTTC. This gives the protein CASRGLYNEQYF.

This chain links TRBV19 with TRBJ2-5; D possibly corresponds to TRBD2 (6 bases). This CDR3 comprises 12 residues. V lost 6 bases, J lost 11 bases, and 16 bases lay in between. Looked up from germline, CDR1 is LNHDA and CDR2 is SQIVND (reference sequence). CDR3 nucleotide sequence: TGTGCCAGTAGGACCGGGGGAACTGAGCAGTACTTC. This sequence encodes CASRTGGTEQYF. The whole variable domain, remainder taken from reference TRBV19 and TRBJ2-5, is DGGITQSPKYLFRKEGQNVTLSCEQNLNHDAMYWYRQDPGQGLRLIYYSQIVNDFQKGDIAEGYSVSREKKESFPLTVTSAQKNPTAFYLCASRTGGTEQYFGPGTRLLVL.

By sample share, this clonotype is medium-sized. The chain carries TRBV27 and TRBJ2-1; D may be TRBD1 or TRBD2 (5 bases each). The end of the DNA aligns better with TRBJ2-7, so the J call may be wrong. The CDR3 is 16 residues long. Germline values: CDR1 MNHEY, CDR2 SMNVEV (reference sequence). This CDR3 is CASSSPRGRSYNEQYF. DNA for the CDR3: TGTGCCAGCAGTAGCCCGAGGGGACGCTCCTACAATGAGCAGTACTTC.

This chain uses TRBV11-3 with TRBJ2-5; possibly TRBD1 for D (6 bases). V was cut by 1 base and J by 13 bases, with 13 bases left in between. This CDR3 comprises 12 residues. Germline V CDR1 and CDR2: SGHNT, YENEEA. CDR3 nucleotide sequence: TGTGCCAGCAGCTTAGTGGGCAGGGGACCGTACTTC. Residues: CASSLVGRGPYF.

In this sample, this clonotype turned up many times. This chain connects TRBV12-3 or TRBV12-4 to TRBJ2-5, with D unresolved. This CDR3 region has 11 residues. Trimming stripped 1 base from V and 5 bases from J, with 2 bases between. The CDR3 DNA sequence: TGTGCCAGCAGTTTAGGGGAGACCCAGTACTTC. It codes for CASSLGETQYF.

Many counts were recorded for this clonotype. The chain recombines TRBV7-2 with TRBJ2-1; possibly TRBD2 for D (7 bases). The V end lost 2 bases, the J end lost 10 bases, and 18 bases lay between the germline ends. The CDR3 covers 15 residues. Germline V lookup: CDR1 SGHTA, CDR2 FQGNSA. The CDR3 sequence: CASSLQSGGLYEQFF. The CDR3 bases are TGTGCCAGCAGCTTACAATCCGGGGGGCTTTACGAGCAGTTCTTC.

In this sample, this clonotype turned up many times. The chain combines TRBV11-1 with TRBJ2-5; TRBD2 might be the D (5 bases). Germline CDR1 reads SGHAT; CDR2 reads FQDESV (reference sequence). The V end was cut by 6 bases, the J end by 2 bases, with 10 bases between. The CDR3 runs 13 residues. CDR3: CASSPRDQETQYF. The CDR3 bases are TGTGCCAGCAGTCCCCGGGATCAAGAGACCCAGTACTTC.

This clonotype was detected ten times or more. This sequence joins TRBV6-1 and TRBJ2-3; D is ambiguous. Germline V gene sequence: CDR1 MNHNS, CDR2 SASEGT. CDR3 length equals 13 residues. Trimming removed 6 bases from V and 6 bases from J, with 13 bases in between. This chain's CDR3 is CASRAVSFDTQYF. CDR3 in DNA: TGTGCCAGCAGGGCGGTTAGTTTTGATACGCAGTATTTT.

The V call is TRBV6-1, the J call TRBJ1-4, with 10 bases that match TRBD1. The CDR3 totals 14 residues. The germline V gene encodes CDR1 MNHNS and CDR2 SASEGT. Losses at the gene ends were 6 bases for V and 7 bases for J; bases not matched to a gene: 5. CDR3 DNA sequence: TGTGCCAGCAGGCTCCGGGACAGGGGTGAAAAACTGTTTTTT. Protein sequence: CASRLRDRGEKLFF.

The gene calls are TRBV6-6 and TRBJ2-5; 12 bases are a match to TRBD2. The CDR3 sequence is 16 residues long. From germline, CDR1 is MNHNY and CDR2 SVGAGI (reference sequence). The J segment lost 5 bases and the V segment lost 0 bases, leaving 4 bases of the junction unmatched. The CDR3 here is CASSYSRTSGRETQYF. CDR3 DNA: TGTGCCAGCAGTTACTCGCGTACTAGCGGGAGGGAGACCCAGTACTTC.